One sample yielded the 29 T cell receptor beta chains listed below, sequenced in a study of blood T cell repertoires in COVID-19. Generated by immunoSEQ multiplex PCR, the TCRdb table keeps only in-frame clones and is missing some. The table lists over 250,000 clones, 83% of them singletons. The sequenced sample consisted of peripheral blood. These receptors all come from a woman in her forties or fifties who had recovered from COVID-19.

J is TRBJ2-7 and V is TRBV7-9, with TRBD1 matching 7 bases. Germline V lookup: CDR1 SEHNR, CDR2 FQNEAQ (reference sequence). The length of the CDR3 is 16 residues. V shed 1 base and J 0 bases; nucleotides not matched to a gene: 6. CDR3 bases: TGTGCCAGCAGCTTAGGACGAACAGGGGCCTCCTACGAGCAGTACTTC. This translates into CASSLGRTGASYEQYF.

V and J are TRBV9 and TRBJ1-3, with 8 bases lining up with TRBD1. This CDR3 has 17 residues. Germline V gene sequence: CDR1 SGDLS, CDR2 YYNGEE. The V gene end was trimmed by 0 bases and the J gene end by 0 bases; junction bases not matched to a gene: 5. CDR3 nucleotides: TGTGCCAGCAGCGTAGGCGGGACAGGATACTCTGGAAACACCATATATTTT. As protein: CASSVGGTGYSGNTIYF.

This clone came up once. The chain links TRBV7-3 to TRBJ2-7, with 14 bases lining up with TRBD2. J was trimmed by 4 bases and V by 5 bases; bases with no gene match: 4. This CDR3 is 15 amino acids long. Per the germline V gene, CDR1 is SGHTA and CDR2 is FQGTGA. The CDR3 region is CASSPGTSGGYEQYF. DNA of the CDR3: TGTGCCAGCAGCCCAGGGACTAGCGGGGGTTACGAGCAGTACTTC.

The genes are TRBV7-2 and TRBJ2-7; D perhaps matches TRBD1 (6 bases). CDR1 is SGHTA and CDR2 is FQGNSA in the germline V gene. V dropped 5 bases and J dropped 3 bases, with 17 bases sitting between them. The CDR3 consists of 15 residues. CDR3 coding DNA: TGTGCCAGCAGCCCGGGCCCTGGGGGCTTCTACGAGCAGTACTTC. It encodes CASSPGPGGFYEQYF.

The chain is built from TRBV29-1 and TRBJ2-3; 8 bases match TRBD1. Per the germline V gene, CDR1 is SQVTM and CDR2 is ANQGSEA. The CDR3 loop spans 13 amino acids. CDR3 sequence (DNA): TGCAGTTCTCCGGGACAGGGCACAGATACGCAGTATTTT. Translating it yields CSSPGQGTDTQYF.

V usage is TRBV6-5 and J usage is TRBJ2-7; 11 bases line up with TRBD1. The CDR3 runs 15 residues. With V trimmed by 5 bases and J by 4 bases, 7 bases remained unmatched. Per the germline V gene, CDR1 is MNHEY and CDR2 is SVGAGI. In DNA, the CDR3 is TGTGCCAGCAGTCCGGACAGGGGGCGACAATACGAGCAGTACTTC. Amino acids: CASSPDRGRQYEQYF.

CDR3 region: CASSSDREVPDTQYF. CDR3 coding DNA: TGTGCCAGCAGCTCGGACAGGGAGGTGCCAGATACGCAGTATTTT. The chain couples TRBV7-9 to TRBJ2-3; 8 positions agree with TRBD1. V lost 4 bases, J lost 4 bases, and 7 bases stayed unmatched. The germline CDR1 and CDR2 sequences are SEHNR and FQNEAQ (reference sequence). This CDR3 has 15 amino acids.

CDR3 protein: CASSQSTGGSTDTQYF. CDR3 nucleotides: TGCGCCAGCAGCCAGTCCACAGGGGGTAGCACAGATACGCAGTATTTT. V and J are TRBV4-1 and TRBJ2-3; 8 nucleotides match TRBD1. The V gene's germline CDR1 is MGHRA and CDR2 YSYEKL. V was clipped by 3 bases and J by 0 bases; unmatched bases: 5. The CDR3 sequence is 16 residues long.

The V and J genes are TRBV29-1 and TRBJ2-3; D unresolved. Trimming took 5 bases from V and 6 from J, leaving 9 bases between them. The CDR3 loop spans 11 amino acids. Germline V lookup: CDR1 SQVTM, CDR2 ANQGSEA. CDR3 nucleotide sequence: TGCAGCGTTTTAGCCGGCGATACGCAGTATTTT. Its translation is CSVLAGDTQYF.

The V gene is TRBV19, the J gene TRBJ2-7, with 12 bases identical to TRBD2. Germline values: CDR1 LNHDA, CDR2 SQIVND (reference sequence). V gave up 7 bases and J gave up 5 bases; unmatched junction bases: 6. CDR3 size: 14 residues. CDR3 nucleotide sequence: TGTGCCAGTACGAGGACTAGCGGGACCCACGAGCAGTACTTC. Protein sequence: CASTRTSGTHEQYF.

This clone was observed many times. V is TRBV6-2 or TRBV6-3 and J is TRBJ2-1; the match to TRBD2 covers 10 bases. CDR1 is MNHEY and CDR2 is SVGEGT in the germline V gene. The CDR3 runs to 15 residues. V lost 6 bases and J lost 3; bases outside the gene matches: 5. For the CDR3, the DNA is TGTGCCAGCAGACCTATAGCGGGAGGCTACAATGAGCAGTTCTTC. Translating gives CASRPIAGGYNEQFF.

The chain joins TRBV7-2 to TRBJ1-6, with 9 bases lining up with TRBD1. V lost 8 bases and J lost 9; bases outside the gene matches: 8. CDR1 and CDR2 (germline): SGHTA, FQGNSA. The CDR3 covers 14 residues. Written as DNA, the CDR3 is TGTGCCAGCCAACCGGGACAGGGCGGTTCACCCCTCCACTTT. This gives the protein CASQPGQGGSPLHF.

This chain links TRBV6-6 with TRBJ1-2; possibly TRBD1 for D (6 bases). The ends were cut back, 8 bases at V and 4 bases at J, with 14 bases in the middle. Germline V CDR1 and CDR2: MNHNY, SVGAGI (reference sequence). This CDR3 has 13 amino acids. CDR3 region: CASLDRFVYGYTF. As DNA, the CDR3 is TGTGCCAGCCTAGACAGGTTTGTCTATGGCTACACCTTC.

This sequence joins TRBV27 and TRBJ1-5, with 8 bases lining up with TRBD1. The CDR3 sequence is 16 residues long. The germline V gene encodes CDR1 MNHEY and CDR2 SMNVEV (reference sequence). J gave up 2 bases and V 2 bases, and 5 bases lay outside the gene matches. CDR3 loop: CASSLTDRVGNQPQHF. The CDR3 DNA reads TGTGCCAGCAGTTTAACGGACAGGGTCGGCAATCAGCCCCAGCATTTT.

The chain is built from TRBV9 and TRBJ1-4, with a weak D call TRBD1 (5 bases). Germline CDR1 is SGDLS and CDR2 is YYNGEE. Deletions cut 1 base from V and 6 bases from J, with 10 bases between. This CDR3 has 14 amino acids. CDR3 in DNA: TGTGCCAGCAGCGTAACAGGTTCCTATGAAAAACTGTTTTTT. It translates to CASSVTGSYEKLFF.

CDR3 region: CASGGYSNQPQHF. CDR3 bases: TGTGCCAGCGGGGGGTATAGCAATCAGCCCCAGCATTTT. The chain joins TRBV6-5 to TRBJ1-5; a possible D gene is TRBD1 (5 bases). This CDR3 spans 13 amino acids. From germline, CDR1 is MNHEY and CDR2 SVGAGI. V gave up 8 bases and J gave up 0 bases, with 8 bases separating them.

The chain links TRBV15 to TRBJ1-3; no clear D. The CDR3 has 14 residues. V lost 4 bases and J 0 bases, leaving 7 bases between the germline ends. CDR1 is LNHNV and CDR2 is YYDKDF in the germline V gene (reference sequence). The CDR3 sequence is CATSNRHSGNTIYF. For the CDR3, the DNA is TGTGCCACCAGCAACCGACACTCTGGAAACACCATATATTTT. Drawing the rest from reference TRBV15 and TRBJ1-3, the complete variable domain is DAMVIQNPRYQVTQFGKPVTLSCSQTLNHNVMYWYQQKSSQAPKLLFHYYDKDFNNEADTPDNFQSRRPNTSFCFLDIRSPGLGDTAMYLCATSNRHSGNTIYFGEGSWLTVV.

The chain carries TRBV10-3 and TRBJ1-6; no clear D gene. This CDR3 spans 15 amino acids. V shed 10 bases and J shed 0 bases, with 13 bases lying between them. Per germline, CDR1 ENHRY and CDR2 SYGVKD. CDR3 nucleotides: TGTGCCACCTTTCCGGGGAGCTCCTATAATTCACCCCTCCACTTT. The encoded protein is CATFPGSSYNSPLHF.

The chain is built from TRBV6-4 and TRBJ1-1, with 11 bases matching TRBD1. The CDR3 contains 17 residues. The germline V gene encodes CDR1 MRHNA and CDR2 SNTAGT. V lost 7 bases and J lost 3; bases outside the gene matches: 13. The CDR3 loop is CASNPSVDRGLDTEAFF. CDR3 nucleotide sequence: TGTGCCAGCAACCCATCGGTGGACAGGGGGCTCGACACTGAAGCTTTCTTT.

The gene calls are TRBV7-2 and TRBJ1-1, with 9 bases fitting TRBD1. J gave up 2 bases and V 5 bases, and 6 bases lay outside the gene matches. Germline loops: CDR1 SGHTA, CDR2 FQGNSA. The CDR3 loop spans 15 amino acids. CDR3 sequence: CASSRRTGVNTEAFF. CDR3 DNA: TGTGCCAGCAGCCGCCGGACAGGGGTTAACACTGAAGCTTTCTTT.

This rearrangement joins TRBV5-1 to TRBJ2-1, with D possibly being TRBD2 (5 bases). CDR1 is SGHRS, CDR2 YFSETQ, per germline. The CDR3 length is 14 residues. V was trimmed by 0 bases and J by 6 bases, leaving 10 bases between them. As DNA, the CDR3 is TGCGCCAGCAGCTTGGATCTAGAGGGCAATGAGCAGTTCTTC. Translating gives CASSLDLEGNEQFF. The whole variable domain, remainder taken from reference TRBV5-1 and TRBJ2-1, is KAGVTQTPRYLIKTRGQQVTLSCSPISGHRSVSWYQQTPGQGLQFLFEYFSETQRNKGNFPGRFSGRQFSNSRSEMNVSTLELGDSALYLCASSLDLEGNEQFFGPGTRLTVL.

The chain links TRBV19 to TRBJ2-3, with D unresolved. The CDR3 covers 14 residues. Trimming pared 6 bases from V and 5 bases from J, leaving 15 bases between. CDR1 is LNHDA, CDR2 SQIVND, per germline (reference sequence). CDR3 bases: TGTGCCAGTAGATCTCTAGGTCCTGTAGATACGCAGTATTTT. It translates to CASRSLGPVDTQYF.

A few counts support this clone. This chain joins TRBV2 and TRBJ2-7, with 8 bases lining up with TRBD1. J gave up 3 bases and V 6 bases, and 4 bases lay outside the gene matches. Germline loops: CDR1 SNHLY, CDR2 FYNNEI. This CDR3 comprises 13 residues. The CDR3 spells CASSGTGGYEQYF. The CDR3 region has the DNA TGTGCCAGCAGCGGCACAGGGGGCTACGAGCAGTACTTC.

The CDR3 protein is CASSLGSSDSTDTQYF. Here the CDR3 DNA reads TGTGCCAGCAGCTTAGGGTCCAGCGATAGCACAGATACGCAGTATTTT. The chain joins TRBV7-2 to TRBJ2-3; D is ambiguous. The CDR3 consists of 16 residues. The germline V gene encodes CDR1 SGHTA and CDR2 FQGNSA. V lost 1 base and J lost 0, with 11 bases in between.

This clone came up a few times. The V gene is TRBV7-9, the J gene TRBJ2-1; 7 bases line up with TRBD1. The CDR3 loop spans 16 amino acids. Germline CDR1 reads SEHNR; CDR2 reads FQNEAQ (reference sequence). Unmatched junction bases numbered 12, after V lost 5 bases and J lost 5 bases. Written as DNA, the CDR3 is TGTGCCAGCAGCCGAAGGACCCGGACAGGCAACAATGAGCAGTTCTTC. This encodes CASSRRTRTGNNEQFF.

The V gene is TRBV5-5, the J gene TRBJ1-2, with D possibly matching TRBD1 (6 bases). Per germline, CDR1 SGHKS and CDR2 YYEKEE (reference sequence). The CDR3 contains 14 residues. V lost 0 bases and J 4 bases, leaving 10 bases between the germline ends. The DNA of the CDR3 is TGTGCCAGCAGCTTGGGGACAGTTGCCTATGGCTACACCTTC. As protein: CASSLGTVAYGYTF.

The rearrangement uses TRBV12-5 and TRBJ1-2; D may be TRBD1 (5 bases). Germline CDR1 is LGHNT and CDR2 is FRNRAP. The V gene lost 7 bases and the J gene lost 7 bases, with 13 bases spanning the gap. This CDR3 is 12 amino acids long. In nucleotides, the CDR3 is TGTGCTAGTGCCCTCGGGGGTTTTGGCTACACCTTC. Translated: CASALGGFGYTF.

V gene TRBV6-5 combines with J gene TRBJ1-6; D is uncertain. The CDR3 consists of 13 residues. Germline V gene sequence: CDR1 MNHEY, CDR2 SVGAGI. The CDR3 region is CPTRANDNSPLHF. The DNA of the CDR3 is TGTCCAACGCGGGCGAACGATAATTCACCCCTCCACTTT.

The DNA of the CDR3 is TGTGCCAGCAGTACCGGGACAGGGTATGGCTACACCTTC. Encoded protein: CASSTGTGYGYTF. The chain combines TRBV6-6 with TRBJ1-2; 9 bases are shared with TRBD1. CDR1 and CDR2 (germline): MNHNY, SVGAGI (reference sequence). The CDR3 covers 13 residues. V was clipped by 5 bases and J by 5 bases; unmatched bases: 3.